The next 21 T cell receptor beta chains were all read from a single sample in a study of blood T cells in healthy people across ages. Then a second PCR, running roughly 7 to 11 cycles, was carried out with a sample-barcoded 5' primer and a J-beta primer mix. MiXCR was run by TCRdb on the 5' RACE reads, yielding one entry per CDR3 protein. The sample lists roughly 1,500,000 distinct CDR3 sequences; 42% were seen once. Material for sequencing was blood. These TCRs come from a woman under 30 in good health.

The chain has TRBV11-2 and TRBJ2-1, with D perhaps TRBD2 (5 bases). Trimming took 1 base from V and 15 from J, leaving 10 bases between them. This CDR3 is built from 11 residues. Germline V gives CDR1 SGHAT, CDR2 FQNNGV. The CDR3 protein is CASSLGREGFF. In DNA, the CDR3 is TGTGCCAGCAGCTTAGGCAGAGAGGGGTTCTTC.

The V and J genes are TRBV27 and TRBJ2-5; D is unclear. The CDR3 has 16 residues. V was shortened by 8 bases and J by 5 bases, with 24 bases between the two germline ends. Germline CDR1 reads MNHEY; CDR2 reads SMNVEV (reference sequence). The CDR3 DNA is TGTGCCAGCCGACCCAGCCGGACCCAGCAATGGGAGACCCAGTACTTC. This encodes CASRPSRTQQWETQYF.

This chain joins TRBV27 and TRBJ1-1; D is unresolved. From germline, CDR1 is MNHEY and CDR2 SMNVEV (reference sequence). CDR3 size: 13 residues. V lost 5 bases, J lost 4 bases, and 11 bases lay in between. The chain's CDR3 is CASSQPLSTEAFF. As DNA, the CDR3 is TGTGCCAGCAGTCAGCCCCTGAGCACTGAAGCTTTCTTT.

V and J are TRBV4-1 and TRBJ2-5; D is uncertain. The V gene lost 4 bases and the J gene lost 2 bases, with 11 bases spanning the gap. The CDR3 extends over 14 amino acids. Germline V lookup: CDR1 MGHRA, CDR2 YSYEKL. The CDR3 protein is CASSPVGRQETQYF. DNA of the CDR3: TGCGCCAGCAGCCCCGTTGGCAGACAAGAGACCCAGTACTTC.

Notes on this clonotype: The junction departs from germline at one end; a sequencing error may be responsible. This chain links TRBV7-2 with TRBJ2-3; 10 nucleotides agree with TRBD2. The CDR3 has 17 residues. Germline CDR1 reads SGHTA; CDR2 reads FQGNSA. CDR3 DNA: TGTGTCAGCAGCTGGCTGGTGGTAGCGGGAGGTGGAGATACGCAGTATTTT. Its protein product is CVSSWLVVAGGGDTQYF.

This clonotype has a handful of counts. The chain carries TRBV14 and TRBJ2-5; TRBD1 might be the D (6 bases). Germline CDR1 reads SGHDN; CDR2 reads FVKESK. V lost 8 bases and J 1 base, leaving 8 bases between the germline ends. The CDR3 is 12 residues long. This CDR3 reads CASGQLQETQYF. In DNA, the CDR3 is TGTGCCAGCGGACAGCTCCAAGAGACCCAGTACTTC.

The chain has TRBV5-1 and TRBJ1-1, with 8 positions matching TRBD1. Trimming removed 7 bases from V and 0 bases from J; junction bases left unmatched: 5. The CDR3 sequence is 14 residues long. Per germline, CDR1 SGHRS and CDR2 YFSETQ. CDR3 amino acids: CASARQGMNTEAFF. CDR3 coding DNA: TGCGCCAGCGCGCGACAGGGGATGAACACTGAAGCTTTCTTT. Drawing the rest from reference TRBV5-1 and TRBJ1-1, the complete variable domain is KAGVTQTPRYLIKTRGQQVTLSCSPISGHRSVSWYQQTPGQGLQFLFEYFSETQRNKGNFPGRFSGRQFSNSRSEMNVSTLELGDSALYLCASARQGMNTEAFFGQGTRLTVV.

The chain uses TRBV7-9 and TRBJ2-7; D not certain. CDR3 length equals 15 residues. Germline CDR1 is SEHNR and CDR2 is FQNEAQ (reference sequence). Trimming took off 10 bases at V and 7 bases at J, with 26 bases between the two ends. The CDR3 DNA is TGTGCCACCCCAAGGCGATTCAGCTCCTACAATGAGCAGTACTTC. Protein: CATPRRFSSYNEQYF.

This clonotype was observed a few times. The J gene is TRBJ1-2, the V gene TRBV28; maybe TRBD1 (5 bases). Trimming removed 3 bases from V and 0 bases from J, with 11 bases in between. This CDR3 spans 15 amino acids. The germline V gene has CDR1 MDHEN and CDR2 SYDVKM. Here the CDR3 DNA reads TGTGCCAGCAGTTTCTTAGGGACCGCTAACTATGGCTACACCTTC. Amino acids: CASSFLGTANYGYTF.

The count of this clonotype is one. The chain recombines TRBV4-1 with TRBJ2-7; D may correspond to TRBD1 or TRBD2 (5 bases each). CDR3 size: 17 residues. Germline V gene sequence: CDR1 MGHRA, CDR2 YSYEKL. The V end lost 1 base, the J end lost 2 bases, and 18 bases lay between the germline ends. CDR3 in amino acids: CASSQAGPSQGAYEQYF. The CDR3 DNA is TGCGCCAGCAGCCAAGCGGGGCCCAGCCAAGGAGCCTACGAGCAGTACTTC.

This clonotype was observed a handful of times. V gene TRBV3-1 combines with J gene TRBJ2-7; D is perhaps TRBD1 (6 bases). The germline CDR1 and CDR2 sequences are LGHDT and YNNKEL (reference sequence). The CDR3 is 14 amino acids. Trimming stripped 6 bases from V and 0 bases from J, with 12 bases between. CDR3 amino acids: CASSPDRFSYEQYF. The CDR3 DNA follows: TGTGCCAGCAGTCCCGACAGGTTCTCCTACGAGCAGTACTTC.

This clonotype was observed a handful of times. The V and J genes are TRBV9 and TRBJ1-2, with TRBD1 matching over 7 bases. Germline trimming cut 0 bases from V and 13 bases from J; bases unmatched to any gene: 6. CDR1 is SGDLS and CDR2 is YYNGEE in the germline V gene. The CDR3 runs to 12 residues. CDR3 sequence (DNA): TGTGCCAGCAGCGTAGTACAGGGGACGAGCACCTTC. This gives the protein CASSVVQGTSTF.

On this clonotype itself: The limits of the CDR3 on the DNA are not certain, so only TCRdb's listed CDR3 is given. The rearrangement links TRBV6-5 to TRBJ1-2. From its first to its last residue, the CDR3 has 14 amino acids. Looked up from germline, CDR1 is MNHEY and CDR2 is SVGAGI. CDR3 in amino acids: CASSSSGSFYGYTF.

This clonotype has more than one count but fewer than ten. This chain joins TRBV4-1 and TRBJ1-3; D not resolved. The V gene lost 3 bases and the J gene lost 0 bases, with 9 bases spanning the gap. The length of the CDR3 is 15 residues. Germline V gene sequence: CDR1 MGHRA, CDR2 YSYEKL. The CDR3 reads CASSQIVTSGNTIYF. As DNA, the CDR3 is TGCGCCAGCAGCCAGATCGTGACCTCTGGAAACACCATATATTTT.

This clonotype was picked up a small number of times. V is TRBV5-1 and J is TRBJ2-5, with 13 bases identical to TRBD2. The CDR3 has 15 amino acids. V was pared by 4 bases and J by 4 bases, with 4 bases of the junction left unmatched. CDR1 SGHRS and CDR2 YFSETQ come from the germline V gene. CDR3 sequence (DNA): TGCGCCAGCAGCGGGACTAGCGGGGCCGGAGAGACCCAGTACTTC. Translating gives CASSGTSGAGETQYF.

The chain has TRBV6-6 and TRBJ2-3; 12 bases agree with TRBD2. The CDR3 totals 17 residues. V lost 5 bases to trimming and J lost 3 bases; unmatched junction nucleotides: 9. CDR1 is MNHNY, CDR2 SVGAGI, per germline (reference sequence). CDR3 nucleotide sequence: TGTGCCAGCAGTACTCTAGCGGGGGGGTCGAATACAGATACGCAGTATTTT. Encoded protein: CASSTLAGGSNTDTQYF.

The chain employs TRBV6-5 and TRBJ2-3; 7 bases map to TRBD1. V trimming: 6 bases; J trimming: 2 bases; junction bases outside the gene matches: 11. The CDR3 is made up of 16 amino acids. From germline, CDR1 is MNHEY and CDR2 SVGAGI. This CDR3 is CASRPKTGLVTDTQYF. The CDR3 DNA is TGTGCCAGCAGGCCTAAGACAGGGTTGGTCACAGATACGCAGTATTTT.

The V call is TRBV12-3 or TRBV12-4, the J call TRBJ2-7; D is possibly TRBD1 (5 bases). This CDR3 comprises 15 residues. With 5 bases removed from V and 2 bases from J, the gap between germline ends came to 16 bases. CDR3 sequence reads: CASSPGAIFPYEQYF. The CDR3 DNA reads TGTGCCAGCAGTCCTGGGGCGATTTTTCCCTACGAGCAGTACTTC.

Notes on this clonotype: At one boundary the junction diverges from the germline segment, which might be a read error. CDR3 sequence (DNA): TGTGCCAGCAGTGACGGTTGGGGCAATCAGCCCCGGCATTTT. Translated: CASSDGWGNQPRHF. The rearrangement joins TRBV2 to TRBJ1-5, with a weak D call TRBD1 (5 bases). Germline loops: CDR1 SNHLY, CDR2 FYNNEI. This CDR3 has 14 amino acids. Full variable domain (remainder filled in from reference TRBV2 and TRBJ1-5): EPEVTQTPSHQVTQMGQEVILRCVPISNHLYFYWYRQILGQKVEFLVSFYNNEISEKSEIFDDQFSVERPDGSNFTLKIRSTKLEDSAMYFCASSDGWGNQPRHFGDGTRLSIL.

In DNA, the CDR3 is TGCAGCGTTGAAGACGGGGACAGGGGCTACGAGCAGTACTTC. Translated: CSVEDGDRGYEQYF. J is TRBJ2-7 and V is TRBV29-1; 10 nucleotides match TRBD1. This CDR3 is built from 14 residues. Per germline, CDR1 SQVTM and CDR2 ANQGSEA. Trimming cost V 0 bases and J 3 bases; bases outside gene matches: 2.

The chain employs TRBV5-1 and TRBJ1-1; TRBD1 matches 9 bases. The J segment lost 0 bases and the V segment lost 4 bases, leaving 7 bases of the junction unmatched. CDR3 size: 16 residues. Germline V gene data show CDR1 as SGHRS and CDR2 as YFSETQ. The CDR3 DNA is TGCGCCAGCAGCCACGGGACAGGGTATATGAACACTGAAGCTTTCTTT. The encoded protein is CASSHGTGYMNTEAFF.